The 4 T cell receptor beta chains given below trace back to one sample, sequenced in a study of T cells in tuberculosis. Using immunoSEQ multiplex PCR, the repertoire was profiled, and TCRdb retains in-frame clones only, with some absent. The sample yields 45,000 or so clones, 95% seen once. The material sequenced was PBMCs. The receptors were gathered from a donor under 30 with latent tuberculosis or without tuberculosis infection.

The gene calls are TRBV18 and TRBJ2-7; D gene ambiguous. This CDR3 is built from 14 residues. The V end was cut by 4 bases, the J end by 3 bases, with 13 bases between. The germline gives CDR1 KGHSH, CDR2 LQKENI. Here the CDR3 reads CASSLLDGYYEQYF. The CDR3 coding sequence is TGTGCCAGCTCACTCCTAGACGGGTACTACGAGCAGTACTTC.

This rearrangement joins TRBV9 to TRBJ2-5; 14 bases match TRBD2. The V segment lost 3 bases and the J segment 4 bases; nucleotides outside the gene matches: 5. This CDR3 is 16 amino acids long. Germline CDR1 and CDR2: SGDLS and YYNGEE. The CDR3 bases are TGTGCCAGCAGCGGCGGACTAGCGGGGGGCGGAGAGACCCAGTACTTC. As protein: CASSGGLAGGGETQYF.

The chain links TRBV5-1 to TRBJ1-1, with 7 bases lining up with TRBD1. From germline, CDR1 is SGHRS and CDR2 YFSETQ. With V trimmed by 1 base and J by 1 base, 7 bases remained unmatched. The CDR3 sequence is 16 residues long. The CDR3 DNA follows: TGCGCCAGCAGCTTGATTTGGGGACAGCGGAACACTGAAGCTTTCTTT. It encodes CASSLIWGQRNTEAFF. Supplemented by reference TRBV5-1 and TRBJ1-1, the full variable domain reads KAGVTQTPRYLIKTRGQQVTLSCSPISGHRSVSWYQQTPGQGLQFLFEYFSETQRNKGNFPGRFSGRQFSNSRSEMNVSTLELGDSALYLCASSLIWGQRNTEAFFGQGTRLTVV.

This clone was recorded once. This chain links TRBV27 with TRBJ2-2, with a weak D call TRBD2 (7 bases). The germline CDR1 and CDR2 sequences are MNHEY and SMNVEV (reference sequence). The CDR3 consists of 16 residues. The V gene lost 7 bases and the J gene lost 4 bases, with 19 bases spanning the gap. CDR3 sequence: CASTSWGGLSTGELFF. In nucleotides, the CDR3 is TGTGCCAGCACCTCATGGGGGGGCCTAAGCACCGGGGAGCTGTTTTTT.